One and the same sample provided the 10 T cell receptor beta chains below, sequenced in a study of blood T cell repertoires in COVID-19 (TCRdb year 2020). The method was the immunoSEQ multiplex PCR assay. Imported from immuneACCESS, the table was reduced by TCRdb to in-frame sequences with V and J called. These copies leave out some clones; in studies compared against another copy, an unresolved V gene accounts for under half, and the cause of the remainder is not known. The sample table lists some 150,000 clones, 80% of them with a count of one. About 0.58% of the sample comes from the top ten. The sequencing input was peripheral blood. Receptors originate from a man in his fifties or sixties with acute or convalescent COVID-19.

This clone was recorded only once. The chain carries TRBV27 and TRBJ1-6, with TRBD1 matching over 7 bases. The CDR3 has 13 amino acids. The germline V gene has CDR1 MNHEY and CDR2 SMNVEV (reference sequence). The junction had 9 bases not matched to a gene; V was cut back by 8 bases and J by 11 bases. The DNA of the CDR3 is TGTGCCAGCGGAAACAGGGGCGGGACACCCCTCCACTTT. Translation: CASGNRGGTPLHF.

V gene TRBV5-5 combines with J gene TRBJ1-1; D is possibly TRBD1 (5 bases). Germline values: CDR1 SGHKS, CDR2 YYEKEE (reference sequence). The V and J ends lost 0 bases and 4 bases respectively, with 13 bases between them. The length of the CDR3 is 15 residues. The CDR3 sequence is CASSLGIGQGTEAFF. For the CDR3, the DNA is TGTGCCAGCAGCTTGGGGATAGGGCAGGGCACTGAAGCTTTCTTT.

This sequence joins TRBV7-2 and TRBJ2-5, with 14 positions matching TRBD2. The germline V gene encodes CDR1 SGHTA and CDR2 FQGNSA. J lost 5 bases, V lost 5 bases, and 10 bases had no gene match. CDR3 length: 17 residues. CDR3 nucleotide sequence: TGTGCCAGCAGCCCCGGACTAGCGGGGGGCGGACGGGAGACCCAGTACTTC. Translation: CASSPGLAGGGRETQYF. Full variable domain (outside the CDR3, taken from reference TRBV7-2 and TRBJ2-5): GAGVSQSPSNKVTEKGKDVELRCDPISGHTALYWYRQSLGQGLEFLIYFQGNSAPDKSGLPSDRFSAERTGGSVSTLTIQRTQQEDSAVYLCASSPGLAGGGRETQYFGPGTRLLVL.

CDR3 sequence reads: CASSPDSSTDTQYF. CDR3 bases: TGTGCCAGCTCACCAGACAGCAGCACAGATACGCAGTATTTT. The chain joins TRBV18 to TRBJ2-3; D is possibly TRBD1 (5 bases). Germline values: CDR1 KGHSH, CDR2 LQKENI. The CDR3 extends over 14 amino acids. Trimming removed 2 bases from V and 0 bases from J, with 6 bases in between.

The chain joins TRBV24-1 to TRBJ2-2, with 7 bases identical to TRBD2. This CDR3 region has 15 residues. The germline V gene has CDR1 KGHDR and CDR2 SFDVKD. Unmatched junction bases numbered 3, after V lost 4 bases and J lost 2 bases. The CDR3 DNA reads TGTGCCACCAGTGACGGACTAGTAAACACCGGGGAGCTGTTTTTT. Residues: CATSDGLVNTGELFF.

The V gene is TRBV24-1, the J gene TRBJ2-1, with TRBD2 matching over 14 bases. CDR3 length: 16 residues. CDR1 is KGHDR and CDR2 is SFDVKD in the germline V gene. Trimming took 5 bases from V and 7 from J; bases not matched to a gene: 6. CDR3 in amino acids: CATSGQRLAGGNEQFF. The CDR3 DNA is TGTGCCACCAGTGGCCAAAGACTAGCGGGAGGGAATGAGCAGTTCTTC.

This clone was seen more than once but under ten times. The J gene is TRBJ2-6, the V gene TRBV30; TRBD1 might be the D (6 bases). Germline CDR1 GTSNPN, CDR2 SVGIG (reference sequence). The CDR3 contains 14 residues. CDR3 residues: CGTVWGPGANVLTF. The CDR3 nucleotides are TGTGGGACTGTTTGGGGGCCCGGGGCCAACGTCCTGACTTTC.

The CDR3 region has the DNA TGCGCCAGCAGCTTGTTGTCAGGTTACGAGCAGTACTTC. It is translated as CASSLLSGYEQYF. The V call is TRBV5-1, the J call TRBJ2-7, with D unresolved. This CDR3 region has 13 residues. Per the germline V gene, CDR1 is SGHRS and CDR2 is YFSETQ. The V and J ends lost 1 base and 4 bases respectively, with 9 bases between them.

The CDR3 nucleotides read TGTGCCAGCAGCCCCCCCCGGGGTTCCTACAATGAGCAGTTCTTC. Its translation: CASSPPRGSYNEQFF. The chain has TRBV21-1 and TRBJ2-1; TRBD2 is taken as the D call from the table, unchecked against the DNA. TRBV21-1 is a recognized pseudogene. The CDR3 consists of 15 residues.

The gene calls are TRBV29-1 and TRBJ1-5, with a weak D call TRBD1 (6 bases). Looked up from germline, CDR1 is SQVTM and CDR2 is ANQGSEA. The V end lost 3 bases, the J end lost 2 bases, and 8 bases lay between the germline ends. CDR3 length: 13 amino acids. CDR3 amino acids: CSVDPGGNQPQHF. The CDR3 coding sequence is TGCAGCGTTGATCCAGGGGGCAATCAGCCCCAGCATTTT.